Reported below is one T cell receptor beta chain. A few counts support this clone. Its antigen remains unidentified. Per-nucleotide qualities are absent, and no much larger clonotype sits a single base away. The CDR3 measures 16 amino acids from cysteine to phenylalanine. Left in the record is the CDR3 DNA by itself, 48 bases read in frame from the first base. V is clipped by 5 bases and J by 4 bases, and the sequence between their germline boundaries is 20 bases long. From the germline V gene, CDR1 is SGHVS and CDR2 is FNYEAQ. The data belong to a study of cytomegalovirus exposure and HLA in healthy donors (dated by TCRdb to about 2017). Study-level background: An earlier analysis of some 600 of the donors reported 250 to 300 Gb of sequence data and approximately 120 million unique TCR beta sequences obtained from about 179 million T cells. An early release covering approximately 600 HLA-typed donors comprised approximately 300 gigabases of sequencing data and 85 million or so unique TCR sequences. The T cell repertoires of 700 or so subjects were profiled by immunosequencing and related to cytomegalovirus serostatus. Class I and class II HLA loci were covered by the typing at four-digit resolution. In the later analysis, no new phenotypic data were used to find candidate immune exposures; instead, reliance was placed on TCR beta sequences and their occurrence across donors. Alongside the repertoire data, information on donor age, sex, ethnicity and CMV serostatus was compiled. Every discovery cohort repertoire had been produced on one sequencing platform. Along with the roughly 700-subject first cohort, a separate validation cohort of some 130 different subjects was used. To decide whether each TCR beta V gene segment behaved as functional or pseudogenic, an earlier analysis of fewer than 750 of the donors relied on high-throughput TCR beta sequencing. The genetic ancestry cluster associated with self-reported Caucasian donors included roughly 84% of the roughly 390 genotyped donors. Typing coverage varied by locus: 629-630 donors for A, B, C, DRB1 and DQB1; roughly 500 for DQA1; around 570 for DPA1; 450 to 480 for DPB1. A later genetic analysis used genome-wide SNP genotypes for 398 of the 666 donors, treating that subset as a discovery cohort. Several DR-DQ haplotypes were treated as single units for association and clustering because of strong linkage in the cohort. The aim of the study was to test whether cataloging public T cell receptors could identify signatures of past pathogen exposure. To study patterns of TCR occurrence, a later analysis re-analyzed previously published TCR beta repertoires from around 660 donors and added high-resolution HLA genotyping. The study combined high-throughput TCR immunosequencing, statistical association of individual TCRs with disease status, and machine learning to predict cytomegalovirus infection status. Among about 370 genotyped donors of the cohort, an average of about 220,000 unique TCR beta nucleotide sequences was sequenced per donor, of which about 19% were non-productive. The research as a whole found: Linkage disequilibrium might explain the correlated functional status among segregating V segments, but an unknown experimental factor could not be excluded. A later genetic analysis reported fewer N-insertions in productive TCRs among donors in an Asian-associated ancestry cluster than the approximately 700-donor mean. Assigning TCR associations to individual alleles was difficult when HLA alleles, especially DR and DQ, strongly co-occurred. In vitro tests confirmed that a few of the cytomegalovirus-associated TCR beta chains recognize cytomegalovirus antigens. The 87-base-pair reads could not distinguish some IMGT-functional V segments, including TRBV6-2 and TRBV6-3, so those segments were excluded. The presence/absence analyses assumed that sequencing depth was roughly uniform across donors, and that assumption may not be true. Because counts were too low, more than 15 rarely observed V segments, including chromosome 9 orphons, were excluded from the earlier analysis of under 650 of the donors. In this cohort, only TCR beta chains were sequenced, and detectable features were limited by the absence of alpha or paired-chain data. The authors suggested that the approach could potentially be extended to other disease states and immunological phenotypes. In both the original and validation cohorts, the classifier was reported to diagnose cytomegalovirus status with high specificity and sensitivity. Because some donors lacked HLA typing at each locus, the association tests relied only on the typed subset. In a later analysis, TCR association rates were found to vary across HLA loci, with the most associated TCRs seen for DRB1 alleles and the fewest for HLA-C alleles. A total of roughly 160 TCR beta chains were listed by the study as associated with cytomegalovirus. A group of highly shared sequence variants was considered likely to be a technical artifact of the sequencing pipeline. Specific HLA alleles were associated with some 15,000 TCR beta sequences at a false discovery rate of 0.05 in a later analysis. Compared with equally common non-associated chains, HLA-associated TCR beta chains in a later analysis were more clonally expanded and had lower generation probabilities. A further reported finding was that TCR beta sequences accurately predicted the HLA-A and HLA-B alleles for most subjects in the first cohort. In a later genetic analysis, a missense DCLRE1C variant was associated with V-gene and J-gene trimming of TCR beta chains, and the association was replicated in an independent cohort. CMV serostatus was the only immune exposure information available for the cohort. In a later analysis, several top co-occurrence clusters were reported to appear linked to parvovirus B19, influenza, CMV and Epstein-Barr virus. Broadly in line with IMGT annotations, most TCR beta V segments showed up in productive rearrangements about 87% or about 30% of the time in an earlier analysis of under 700 of the donors. While some public TCRs were present in many individuals, most TCR sequences turned up only very rarely across donors. A later analysis found that most CMV-associated TCR beta chains appeared HLA-restricted, with HLA associations seemingly driven largely by CMV exposure.

Library construction relied on the immunoSEQ multiplex PCR assay. The multiplex PCR relied on a mix of 60 forward primers for TCR Vbeta segments and 13 reverse primers for TCR Jbeta segments. The CDR3 region of rearranged TCR beta genes was amplified from genomic DNA with a multiplex PCR assay. Amplified TCR beta libraries were sequenced as 87-base-pair reads on the Illumina HiSeq System. The published analysis was carried out like this. In a later analysis, roughly 80 million unique TCR beta chains were counted across the roughly 670 repertoires, and roughly 11 million of these chains were shared by at least two donors. Raw reads were error-corrected and collapsed into unique sequences by a nearest-neighbor algorithm in which closely related sequences were merged to remove PCR and sequencing errors. Alignment of CDR3 sequences to IMGT reference sequences was used to assign V, D and J gene segments. For a sequence to be retained, at least a six-nucleotide match to both a V gene segment and a J gene segment was required. A rearrangement counted as productive if the CDR3 had no stop codons and remained in frame with V and J, and every other rearrangement counted as non-productive. CDR3 was defined by IMGT convention, running from the second conserved V-encoded cysteine to the conserved J-encoded phenylalanine. The earlier analysis of about 560 of the donors excluded any sequence lacking an unambiguous match to a single V gene segment. In an earlier analysis of several hundred of the donors, V segments were called functional above 56.7% productive rearrangements and were called segregating when the between-donor standard deviation exceeded 5%. A statistical classification framework was developed to diagnose cytomegalovirus status using the catalog of TCR beta chain sequences. In a later analysis, TCR nucleotide sequences were compared against IMGT/GENE-DB human TR gene sequences so that V and J genes could be assigned. A later analysis assigned CDR3 sequences and most-parsimonious VDJ recombination scenarios with the TCRdist pipeline. In a later analysis, each TCR beta chain was defined by its CDR3 amino acid sequence together with its V-gene family, and reads lacking a unique V-gene family were excluded. A later analysis removed 592 highly shared, low-generation-probability nucleotide sequences to deal with suspected cross-contamination and a sequencing artifact. A later analysis calculated a clonal expansion index for each public chain from normalized within-repertoire ranks of inferred template counts. A later analysis computed generation probabilities with a VDJ recombination model fitted to out-of-frame rearrangements, and checked the results against IGoR. Hypergeometric tests were used in a later analysis to score TCR-TCR, TCR-HLA and TCR-CMV co-occurrence, with a repertoire-size bias correction applied to the TCR pairs. False discovery rates were estimated in a later analysis by permuting HLA or CMV assignments 20 times. In a later analysis, co-occurring TCRs were grouped using DBSCAN, with TCRdist sequence similarity added in when clustering inside HLA-allele-positive subsets. For co-occurrence clustering, repertoires with fewer than 30,000 or more than 120,000 public chains were excluded, along with several repertoires with anomalous nucleotide sharing. This is the immuneACCESS table as TCRdb keeps it, with only in-frame sequences that have V and J called. A part of the clones is gone; compared with another copy, unresolved V genes explain less than half, and the rest is unexplained. The V and J calls and clone size were taken over from that table, and D and trimming were inferred from the DNA. This sample has some 190,000 clones in its table, and over 75% of those were observed once. 1.5% to 2% of the sample is taken by the ten largest.

The cohort comprised 670 or so healthy bone marrow donors. All cohort members were sampled while nominally healthy, although unrecorded immune exposures were likely present. The donor was CMV seronegative and was included in the group of hundreds of seronegative cohort members. Every donor gave a peripheral blood sample, and the peripheral blood mononuclear cells from that sample were used for TCR beta sequencing. Genomic DNA was extracted from the blood cell samples with the Qiagen DNeasy Blood Extraction Kit. The sequencing input was PBMCs. This sequence originates from a woman under 40 in good health and CMV-seronegative. The rearrangement combines TRBV7-6 with TRBJ1-1; TRBD1 is a weak D gene call, 5 bases matching. The nucleotides read TGTGCCAGCAGCCCACCCCCGACAGCGAAGGGCACTGAAGCTTTCTTT. It codes for CASSPPPTAKGTEAFF.